This T cell receptor beta chain was identified in a study of early T cells in non-severe SARS-CoV-2 infection. TCRdb re-called the 5' RACE reads through MiXCR, storing one row per CDR3 protein. The sample includes 25,000 to 30,000 distinct CDR3 sequences, about 4.8% of them seen just once. This clonotype showed up many times. An end of the junction differs from the germline gene, which may be a read error. CDR1 and CDR2 (germline): MNHEY, SMNVEV (reference sequence). CDR3 size: 14 residues. The receptor was derived from an adult who was a healthcare worker with PCR-confirmed SARS-CoV-2 infection or an uninfected control (not recorded which). J is TRBJ2-7 and V is TRBV27; D possibly corresponds to TRBD2 (7 bases). The sequenced sample was whole blood. CDR3: CASSLWIVGGAGNF. CDR3 bases: TGTGCCAGCAGTTTATGGATCGTTGGGGGGGCAGGTAACTTC.